A selection of T cell receptor beta chains follows, all from one sample in a study of cytomegalovirus exposure and HLA in healthy donors. Using immunoSEQ multiplex PCR, the repertoire was profiled, and TCRdb retains in-frame clones only, with some absent. The sample consists of about 100,000 clones, roughly 80% of them appearing once. The sample comprised PBMCs. The origin of the receptors is a man in his forties in good health and CMV-seronegative. Each CDR3 is given with its conserved first and last residue. The D gene is left open where the match is weak. The size entry is marked missing in some rows and otherwise reads once, few, many or a size class.

length,V,D,size,J,DNA,CDR3
15,TRBV7-2,NA,NA,TRBJ1-5,TGTGCCAGCAGCTTAGTCGGAGGGAATGAGCAGCCCCAGCATTTT,CASSLVGGNEQPQHF
14,TRBV7-2,NA,NA,TRBJ2-2,TGTGCCAGCAGCCAAACAGCGAACACCGGGGAGCTGTTTTTT,CASSQTANTGELFF
15,TRBV6-1,TRBD2,NA,TRBJ2-1,TGTGCCAGCAGCAGCACTAGCGGGGGGGCCCGTGAGCAGTTCTTC,CASSSTSGGAREQFF
15,TRBV7-9,TRBD1,NA,TRBJ1-2,TGTGCCAGCAGCCACGACAGGGGTTCCAACTATGGCTACACCTTC,CASSHDRGSNYGYTF
15,TRBV4-1,NA,NA,TRBJ1-6,TGCGCCAGCAGCCAAGCAGGCGGAGGGGATTCACCCCTCCACTTT,CASSQAGGGDSPLHF
15,TRBV7-8,TRBD2,few,TRBJ2-3,TGTGCCAGCAGCACCACTAGCGGGGGGGGGAATACGCAGTATTTT,CASSTTSGGGNTQYF
17,TRBV6-1,NA,NA,TRBJ2-6,TGTGCCAGCAGTGGACAGGCCTTGAGCTCTGGGGCCAACGTCCTGACTTTC,CASSGQALSSGANVLTF
16,TRBV7-9,TRBD2,NA,TRBJ2-3,TGTGCCAGCAGCCAAACTAGCGGGGGCTACACAGATACGCAGTATTTT,CASSQTSGGYTDTQYF
17,TRBV9,TRBD1,NA,TRBJ2-7,TGTGCCAGCAGCGGTAGAGCTACAGGGGGTGTCGTTCACGAGCAGTACTTC,CASSGRATGGVVHEQYF
15,TRBV5-1,TRBD2,NA,TRBJ2-2,TGCGCCAGCAGCCCCCTCGCGGGGGGTGCCGGGGAGCTGTTTTTT,CASSPLAGGAGELFF
14,TRBV6-5,NA,NA,TRBJ2-5,TGTGCCAGCCGCAGAGGGGGTGGTCAAGAGACCCAGTACTTC,CASRRGGGQETQYF
13,TRBV7-2,NA,NA,TRBJ1-3,TGTGCCAGCAGCTTAGTACAGGGAAACACCATATATTTT,CASSLVQGNTIYF
14,TRBV19,NA,NA,TRBJ1-3,TGTGCCAGTAGTATCGGGTCCGCTGGAAACACCATATATTTT,CASSIGSAGNTIYF
15,TRBV19,NA,few,TRBJ1-2,TGTGCCAGTAGTAGAACCTCGGGAGGGAGGGATGGCTACACCTTC,CASSRTSGGRDGYTF
11,TRBV7-9,NA,NA,TRBJ2-7,TGTGCCAGCAGCACGCCCTACGAGCAGTACTTC,CASSTPYEQYF
13,TRBV5-4,NA,NA,TRBJ1-5,TGTGCCAGCAGCTTGGGGCCAAATCAGCCCCAGCATTTT,CASSLGPNQPQHF
13,TRBV7-3,NA,NA,TRBJ2-3,TGTGCCAGCAGCTTTAATAAGCCAGATACGCAGTATTTT,CASSFNKPDTQYF
16,TRBV5-4,TRBD1,NA,TRBJ2-5,TGTGCCAGCAGCGACCGGGACAGGGGGCGCGGGGAGACCCAGTACTTC,CASSDRDRGRGETQYF
15,TRBV6-5,NA,once,TRBJ1-2,TGTGCCAGCAGTTACCGGGGGGGTCCAATATATGGCTACACCTTC,CASSYRGGPIYGYTF
16,TRBV5-1,NA,NA,TRBJ1-2,TGCGCCAGCAGCTTGGAAGGACAGTTTTTCGCAGGTGGCTACACCTTC,CASSLEGQFFAGGYTF
13,TRBV4-2,NA,NA,TRBJ2-7,TGTGCCAGCAGCCACGCCCTATGGTACGAGCAGTACTTC,CASSHALWYEQYF
12,TRBV7-2,NA,NA,TRBJ2-7,TGTGCCAGCAGCGGGAGCTCCTACGAGCAGTACTTC,CASSGSSYEQYF
16,TRBV9,TRBD2,NA,TRBJ2-2,TGTGCCAGCAGCATCCGGGCTAGCGGGGCCTCCGGGGAGCTGTTTTTT,CASSIRASGASGELFF
15,TRBV28,NA,NA,TRBJ2-2,TGTGCCAGCAGCAAATCAGGGTATCGCACCGGGGAGCTGTTTTTT,CASSKSGYRTGELFF